The sequence of this T cell receptor (beta chain) was determined in a study of cytomegalovirus exposure and HLA in healthy donors. The V gene end was trimmed by 6 bases and the J gene end by 8 bases; junction bases not matched to a gene: 4. This CDR3 has 13 amino acids. In germline, CDR1 is MDHEN, CDR2 SYDVKM. PCR employed 60 Vbeta and 13 Jbeta primers. The protocol was immunoSEQ multiplex PCR, while the TCRdb copy is restricted to in-frame clones and leaves out a portion. This sample's table has about 25,000 clones. Source material: PBMCs. This TCR derives from a male donor in good health and CMV-seropositive. The gene calls are TRBV28 and TRBJ1-4; 9 bases fit TRBD1. CDR3 residues: CASRRTGEEKLFF. CDR3 in DNA: TGTGCCAGCAGGCGGACAGGGGAGGAAAAACTGTTTTTT.